The present T cell receptor (beta chain) was sequenced within a study of cytomegalovirus exposure and HLA in healthy donors. Study findings and constraints: The study designated some 180 TCR beta chains cytomegalovirus-associated.

For this clone: Its antigen is still unknown.

Use of 60 Vbeta and 13 Jbeta primers characterized the PCR. The assay was immunoSEQ multiplex PCR, and TCRdb's table has in-frame clones only and misses some. Among roughly 130,000 clones, 80% were seen once, and the ten largest hold 1%. There are 15 residues in the CDR3. Trimming cost V 6 bases and J 5 bases; bases outside gene matches: 7. Germline lookup yields CDR1 MNHEY and CDR2 SMNVEV (reference sequence). Sequencing was carried out using PBMCs. The clonotype originates from a man aged 40-50 years in good health and CMV-seronegative. The genes are TRBV27 and TRBJ2-5, with 12 bases lining up with TRBD1. This CDR3 reads CASRGQGARWETQYF. CDR3 DNA: TGTGCCAGCAGGGGACAGGGGGCGCGATGGGAGACCCAGTACTTC.